The 26 T cell receptor beta chains listed next were all sequenced from one sample in a study of blood T cell repertoires in COVID-19. The data were produced by immunoSEQ multiplex PCR, yet TCRdb's version contains in-frame clones alone and is incomplete. Of tens of thousands of clones in the sample, about 88% were seen once. Material for sequencing was peripheral blood. The receptors originated from a man in his 60s with active COVID-19.

The CDR3 sequence is CAWSWGGAASGNTIYF. CDR3 bases: TGTGCCTGGAGTTGGGGAGGGGCAGCCTCTGGAAACACCATATATTTT. The chain has TRBV30 and TRBJ1-3; TRBD1 is a possible D gene (5 bases). Germline lookup yields CDR1 GTSNPN and CDR2 SVGIG (reference sequence). V lost 2 bases and J 0 bases, leaving 14 bases between the germline ends. CDR3 length: 16 residues.

This clone showed up just once. The chain links TRBV18 to TRBJ2-7, with 7 nucleotides matching TRBD2. The germline V gene has CDR1 KGHSH and CDR2 LQKENI. With 0 bases clipped from V and 2 bases from J, the junction kept 7 bases outside the gene matches. There are 16 residues in the CDR3. The CDR3 coding sequence is TGTGCCAGCTCACCACCGGGGGACTACCTAACCTACGAGCAGTACTTC. It codes for CASSPPGDYLTYEQYF. Full variable domain (remainder filled in from reference TRBV18 and TRBJ2-7): NAGVMQNPRHLVRRRGQEARLRCSPMKGHSHVYWYRQLPEEGLKFMVYLQKENIIDESGMPKERFSAEFPKEGPSILRIQQVVRGDSAAYFCASSPPGDYLTYEQYFGPGTRLTVT.

This clone is deemed medium-sized. The CDR3 region is CSVGWEYYGYTF. CDR3 DNA: TGCAGCGTTGGATGGGAGTACTATGGCTACACCTTC. This chain links TRBV29-1 with TRBJ1-2, with unresolved D. Germline values: CDR1 SQVTM, CDR2 ANQGSEA. The V end was cut by 4 bases, the J end by 3 bases, with 9 bases between. This CDR3 has 12 amino acids.

The chain couples TRBV24-1 to TRBJ1-1; D may be TRBD1 (6 bases). CDR1 is KGHDR, CDR2 SFDVKD, per germline. With 0 bases removed from V and 2 bases from J, the gap between germline ends came to 15 bases. The CDR3 loop spans 17 amino acids. The CDR3 sequence: CATSDLPTGYENTEAFF. The CDR3 DNA reads as TGTGCCACCAGTGATTTGCCTACAGGGTATGAAAACACTGAAGCTTTCTTT.

This clone was seen only once. The rearrangement joins TRBV14 to TRBJ2-7; TRBD2 matches at 16 bases. V was clipped by 3 bases and J by 7 bases; unmatched bases: 6. Germline CDR1 SGHDN, CDR2 FVKESK. The CDR3 extends over 16 amino acids. CDR3 DNA: TGTGCCAGCAGCCAGGGACTAGCGGGAGGGCTCTGGGAGCAGTACTTC. Its translation: CASSQGLAGGLWEQYF. The entire variable domain, with the rest obtained from reference TRBV14 and TRBJ2-7, is as follows: EAGVTQFPSHSVIEKGQTVTLRCDPISGHDNLYWYRRVMGKEIKFLLHFVKESKQDESGMPNNRFLAERTGGTYSTLKVQPAELEDSGVYFCASSQGLAGGLWEQYFGPGTRLTVT.

This chain uses TRBV7-6 with TRBJ2-5, with 7 nucleotides matching TRBD2. The length of the CDR3 is 18 residues. The V gene end was trimmed by 4 bases and the J gene end by 4 bases; junction bases not matched to a gene: 18. In germline, CDR1 is SGHVS, CDR2 FNYEAQ. CDR3 sequence (DNA): TGTGCCAGCAGCTCGCAATCAGCGGCGGGAGTAAGGGGAGAGACCCAGTACTTC. This sequence encodes CASSSQSAAGVRGETQYF.

The chain couples TRBV10-3 to TRBJ2-7; tentative D call: TRBD1 (5 bases). This CDR3 contains 11 residues. V lost 5 bases and J 4 bases, leaving 6 bases between the germline ends. The V gene's germline CDR1 is ENHRY and CDR2 SYGVKD. The DNA for the CDR3 is TGTGCCATCAGTTCAGGGTACGAGCAGTACTTC. Its translation is CAISSGYEQYF.

This chain links TRBV7-9 with TRBJ2-3, with TRBD2 matching 13 bases. Germline loops: CDR1 SEHNR, CDR2 FQNEAQ (reference sequence). The CDR3 sequence is 16 residues long. V was pared by 5 bases and J by 5 bases, with 7 bases of the junction left unmatched. CDR3 loop: CASSRGLAGSGDTQYF. Written as DNA, the CDR3 is TGTGCCAGCAGCCGGGGACTAGCGGGATCGGGAGATACGCAGTATTTT. The variable domain in full, completed from reference TRBV7-9 and TRBJ2-3, reads DTGVSQNPRHKITKRGQNVTFRCDPISEHNRLYWYRQTLGQGPEFLTYFQNEAQLEKSRLLSDRFSAERPKGSFSTLEIQRTEQGDSAMYLCASSRGLAGSGDTQYFGPGTRLTVL.

The chain employs TRBV6-4 and TRBJ2-1; 8 nucleotides match TRBD2. The junction had 4 bases not matched to a gene; V was cut back by 6 bases and J by 0 bases. The CDR3 covers 15 residues. Germline CDR1 reads MRHNA; CDR2 reads SNTAGT. The CDR3 loop is CASSLSGSSYNEQFF. The CDR3 DNA is TGTGCCAGCAGCTTAAGCGGGAGCTCCTACAATGAGCAGTTCTTC.

This sequence joins TRBV2 and TRBJ2-3; 7 bases are shared with TRBD2. CDR3 length: 17 residues. CDR1 and CDR2 from the germline V gene are SNHLY and FYNNEI. The junction had 13 bases not matched to a gene; V was cut back by 3 bases and J by 4 bases. The CDR3 nucleotides are TGTGCCAGCAGTGATTGGCGGGGGATTGGGTATGCAGATACGCAGTATTTT. Translation: CASSDWRGIGYADTQYF.

The V and J genes are TRBV19 and TRBJ1-5; D remains ambiguous. The V gene's germline CDR1 is LNHDA and CDR2 SQIVND (reference sequence). Trimming shortened V by 7 bases and J by 0 bases, and 13 bases separated the two germline ends. CDR3 length: 15 residues. The CDR3 sequence: CASITTHYSNQPQHF. DNA of the CDR3: TGTGCCAGTATAACGACACATTATAGCAATCAGCCCCAGCATTTT.

The chain uses TRBV7-8 and TRBJ2-7, with TRBD1 matching over 7 bases. Per the germline V gene, CDR1 is SGHVS and CDR2 is FQNEAQ. The CDR3 extends over 15 amino acids. V gave up 5 bases and J gave up 3 bases; unmatched junction bases: 10. CDR3 DNA: TGTGCCAGCAGCAAAACAACCGGGACAGTCTACGAGCAGTACTTC. This sequence encodes CASSKTTGTVYEQYF. Complete variable domain (other parts from reference TRBV7-8 and TRBJ2-7): GAGVSQSPRYKVAKRGQDVALRCDPISGHVSLFWYQQALGQGPEFLTYFQNEAQLDKSGLPSDRFFAERPEGSVSTLKIQRTQQEDSAVYLCASSKTTGTVYEQYFGPGTRLTVT.

CDR3 nucleotides: TGTGCCAGCAGTGAAACCGAGGGCCAGAACATTCAGTACTTC. Amino acid sequence: CASSETEGQNIQYF. The chain employs TRBV2 and TRBJ2-4; tentative D call: TRBD2 (5 bases). CDR1 and CDR2 from the germline V gene are SNHLY and FYNNEI. The CDR3 loop spans 14 amino acids. V was trimmed by 2 bases and J by 7 bases, leaving 12 bases between them.

The chain has TRBV4-2 and TRBJ1-1; no definite D call. The CDR3 is made up of 15 amino acids. With 3 bases removed from V and 1 base from J, the gap between germline ends came to 12 bases. In germline, CDR1 is LGHNA, CDR2 YNFKEQ. CDR3 residues: CASSQFDSRNTEAFF. The CDR3 bases are TGTGCCAGCAGCCAGTTTGACTCAAGGAACACTGAAGCTTTCTTT.

The genes are TRBV5-1 and TRBJ1-1, with D unresolved. Trimming pared 2 bases from V and 2 bases from J, leaving 10 bases between. Germline loops: CDR1 SGHRS, CDR2 YFSETQ. This CDR3 has 14 residues. The CDR3 coding sequence is TGCGCCAGCAGCTTCTTCGACTTTAACACTGAAGCTTTCTTT. This gives the protein CASSFFDFNTEAFF.

The J gene is TRBJ2-1, the V gene TRBV29-1; maybe TRBD2 (6 bases). The V gene's germline CDR1 is SQVTM and CDR2 ANQGSEA. V dropped 0 bases and J dropped 7 bases, with 16 bases sitting between them. CDR3 length equals 15 residues. CDR3 sequence: CSVEENSGVKNEQFF. The CDR3 nucleotides read TGCAGCGTTGAAGAAAATTCGGGAGTAAAAAATGAGCAGTTCTTC.

The chain has TRBV9 and TRBJ2-1; 11 bases line up with TRBD2. The trim removed 4 bases at V and 1 base at J, leaving 4 bases unmatched. This CDR3 is built from 16 residues. Looked up from germline, CDR1 is SGDLS and CDR2 is YYNGEE. The CDR3 loop is CASSIGTSGSYNEQFF. The CDR3 bases are TGTGCCAGCAGCATCGGGACTAGCGGATCCTACAATGAGCAGTTCTTC.

This clone was recorded a few times. The chain combines TRBV18 with TRBJ1-4; the match to TRBD1 covers 9 bases. CDR3 length: 17 residues. Germline V gene lookup returns CDR1 KGHSH and CDR2 LQKENI. The V gene end was trimmed by 2 bases and the J gene end by 0 bases; junction bases not matched to a gene: 4. CDR3 sequence: CASSPRTGAATNEKLFF. The DNA for the CDR3 is TGTGCCAGCTCACCAAGGACAGGGGCTGCAACTAATGAAAAACTGTTTTTT.

A remark on this clone: The CDR3 end shows no conserved phenylalanine or tryptophan, and so a read error is likely. No DNA is shown, since the ends of the CDR3 on it are uncertain; the CDR3 is the one TCRdb lists. CDR3 loop: CASSQERSHPY. The V gene is TRBV14, the J gene TRBJ2-3; the D call in the table, TRBD2, was not verified against the DNA. Germline lookup yields CDR1 SGHDN and CDR2 FVKESK. Including both end residues, the CDR3 is 11 amino acids long.

Only a few counts were recorded for this clone. The chain couples TRBV11-2 to TRBJ2-2; D might be TRBD1 (5 bases). The CDR3 is 17 amino acids. V dropped 2 bases and J dropped 4 bases, with 17 bases sitting between them. Germline lookup yields CDR1 SGHAT and CDR2 FQNNGV. The CDR3 spells CASSLRPEGALTGELFF. In DNA form, the CDR3 reads TGTGCCAGCAGCTTACGCCCGGAAGGGGCCCTCACCGGGGAGCTGTTTTTT.

The J gene is TRBJ1-1, the V gene TRBV2, with unresolved D. V was pared by 6 bases and J by 13 bases, with 18 bases between. This CDR3 is built from 12 residues. Germline V lookup: CDR1 SNHLY, CDR2 FYNNEI. Written as DNA, the CDR3 is TGTGCCAGCAGCCAACCTCTTGAGGGTGGTTTCTTT. It codes for CASSQPLEGGFF. The complete variable domain, with remaining parts taken from reference TRBV2 and TRBJ1-1, reads EPEVTQTPSHQVTQMGQEVILRCVPISNHLYFYWYRQILGQKVEFLVSFYNNEISEKSEIFDDQFSVERPDGSNFTLKIRSTKLEDSAMYFCASSQPLEGGFFGQGTRLTVV.

The rearrangement links TRBV5-4 to TRBJ1-6; TRBD1 aligns across 9 bases. Trimming took 4 bases from V and 6 from J; bases not matched to a gene: 2. Germline-derived CDR1 and CDR2 are SGHNT and YYREEE (reference sequence). The CDR3 runs 14 residues. The CDR3 spells CASSPGQGNSPLHF. The CDR3 nucleotides read TGTGCCAGCAGCCCGGGACAGGGTAATTCACCCCTCCACTTT.

This clone was observed a single time. The V gene is TRBV6-5, the J gene TRBJ1-5; 9 nucleotides match TRBD1. The trim removed 5 bases at V and 7 bases at J, leaving 6 bases unmatched. CDR3 size: 14 residues. Germline CDR1 is MNHEY and CDR2 is SVGAGI. CDR3 in amino acids: CASSIHRGHQPQHF. In DNA, the CDR3 is TGTGCCAGCAGTATTCACAGGGGGCACCAGCCCCAGCATTTT.

The chain links TRBV12-3 or TRBV12-4 to TRBJ1-5; D unclear. The CDR3 runs 13 residues. V dropped 3 bases and J dropped 4 bases, with 7 bases sitting between them. CDR3 DNA sequence: TGTGCCAGCAGTTTTACGGAGAATCAGCCCCAGCATTTT. Protein product: CASSFTENQPQHF.

The chain combines TRBV3-1 (or the pseudogene TRBV3-2) with TRBJ1-2, with D maybe TRBD1 (5 bases). CDR3 size: 15 residues. Trimming left V 1 base short and J 4 bases short, with 13 bases between. Germline V gives CDR1 LGHDT, CDR2 YNNKEL (reference sequence). In nucleotides, the CDR3 is TGTGCCAGCAGCCAAGTTACCCAGGGCGGCTATGGCTACACCTTC. Translated, it gives CASSQVTQGGYGYTF.

V and J are TRBV30 and TRBJ2-3; TRBD2 aligns across 8 bases. This CDR3 comprises 16 residues. Germline CDR1 GTSNPN, CDR2 SVGIG (reference sequence). V lost 2 bases, J lost 9 bases, and 16 bases stayed unmatched. The CDR3 protein is CAWSKLAEDSRGTQYF. In DNA, the CDR3 is TGTGCCTGGAGTAAACTAGCGGAAGATTCCCGGGGGACGCAGTATTTT.